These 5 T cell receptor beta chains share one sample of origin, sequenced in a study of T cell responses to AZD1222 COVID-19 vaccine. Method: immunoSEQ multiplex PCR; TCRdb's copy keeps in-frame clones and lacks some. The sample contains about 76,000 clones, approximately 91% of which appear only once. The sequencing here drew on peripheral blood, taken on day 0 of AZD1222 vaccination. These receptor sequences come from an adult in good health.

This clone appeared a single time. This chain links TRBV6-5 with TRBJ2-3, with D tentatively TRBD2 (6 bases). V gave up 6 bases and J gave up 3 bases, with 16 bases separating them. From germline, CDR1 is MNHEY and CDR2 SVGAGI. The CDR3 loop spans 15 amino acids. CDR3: CASRLALAKTDTQYF. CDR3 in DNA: TGTGCCAGCAGGTTAGCCCTAGCGAAGACAGATACGCAGTATTTT.

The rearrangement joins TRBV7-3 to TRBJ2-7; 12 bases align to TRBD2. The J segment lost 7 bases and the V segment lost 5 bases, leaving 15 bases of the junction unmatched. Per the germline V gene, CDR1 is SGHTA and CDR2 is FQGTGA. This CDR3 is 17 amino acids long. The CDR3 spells CASSPESLAGGQGEQYF. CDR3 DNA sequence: TGTGCCAGCAGCCCAGAGTCACTAGCGGGAGGACAAGGAGAGCAGTACTTC. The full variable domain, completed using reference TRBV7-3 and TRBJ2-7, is GAGVSQTPSNKVTEKGKYVELRCDPISGHTALYWYRQSLGQGPEFLIYFQGTGAADDSGLPNDRFFAVRPEGSVSTLKIQRTERGDSAVYLCASSPESLAGGQGEQYFGPGTRLTVT.

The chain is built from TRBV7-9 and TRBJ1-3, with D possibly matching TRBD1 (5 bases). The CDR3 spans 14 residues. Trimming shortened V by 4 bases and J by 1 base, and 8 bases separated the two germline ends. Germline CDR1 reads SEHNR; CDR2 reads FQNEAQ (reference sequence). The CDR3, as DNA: TGTGCCAGCAGCTCGGGGGGATCTGGAAACACCATATATTTT. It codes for CASSSGGSGNTIYF.

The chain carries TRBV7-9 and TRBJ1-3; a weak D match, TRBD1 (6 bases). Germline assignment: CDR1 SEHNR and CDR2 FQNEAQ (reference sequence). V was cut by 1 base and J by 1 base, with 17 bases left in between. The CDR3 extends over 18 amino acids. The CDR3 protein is CASSLDRASLLSGNTIYF. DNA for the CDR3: TGTGCCAGCAGCTTAGACAGGGCCTCCTTACTTTCTGGAAACACCATATATTTT.

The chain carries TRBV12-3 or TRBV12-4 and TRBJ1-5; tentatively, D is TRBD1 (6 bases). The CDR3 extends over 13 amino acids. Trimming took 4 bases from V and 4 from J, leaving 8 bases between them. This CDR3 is CASSYTGNQPQHF. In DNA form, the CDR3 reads TGTGCCAGCAGTTACACAGGGAATCAGCCCCAGCATTTT.